This TCR beta chain is from a study of blood T cells in healthy people across ages. Study-level points and caveats: CMV status of donors was unknown, possibly confounding expanded clonotype changes.

Next came a second PCR, run for about 7 to 12 cycles, which used a sample-barcoded 5' primer along with a J-beta primer mix. TCRdb called the 5' RACE reads again in MiXCR, with one record for every CDR3 protein. The data hold some 700,000 distinct CDR3 sequences, with roughly 47% observed a single time. PBMCs, at least 7 million per sample, were isolated. Germline V gene lookup returns CDR1 SEHNR and CDR2 FQNEAQ (reference sequence). CDR3 size: 11 residues. V gave up 2 bases and J gave up 10 bases, with 3 bases separating them. This clonotype was seen a few times. The antigen is unknown. This receptor was identified in a woman aged 60-75 years in good health. What was sequenced was blood. V and J are TRBV7-9 and TRBJ1-6; the D is unclear. The CDR3 nucleotides are TGTGCCAGCAGCTTACTCTCACCCCTCCACTTT. Translated: CASSLLSPLHF. The full variable domain, its missing parts supplied by reference TRBV7-9 and TRBJ1-6, is DTGVSQNPRHKITKRGQNVTFRCDPISEHNRLYWYRQTLGQGPEFLTYFQNEAQLEKSRLLSDRFSAERPKGSFSTLEIQRTEQGDSAMYLCASSLLSPLHFGNGTRLTVT.